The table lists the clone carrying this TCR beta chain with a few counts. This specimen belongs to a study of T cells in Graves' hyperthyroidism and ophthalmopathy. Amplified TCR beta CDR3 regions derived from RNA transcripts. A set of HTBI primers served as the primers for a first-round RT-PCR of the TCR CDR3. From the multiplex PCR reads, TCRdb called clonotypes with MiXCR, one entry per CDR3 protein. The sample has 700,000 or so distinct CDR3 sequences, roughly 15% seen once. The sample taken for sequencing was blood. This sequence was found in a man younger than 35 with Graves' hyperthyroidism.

The DNA of the CDR3 is TGTGCCAGCTCGGGGGCTACTAACTATGGCTACACCTTC. Translation: CASSGATNYGYTF. J is TRBJ1-2 and V is TRBV2; weak D call: TRBD1 (6 bases). The CDR3 spans 13 residues. Trimming pared 8 bases from V and 0 bases from J, leaving 10 bases between. In germline, CDR1 is SNHLY, CDR2 FYNNEI.